The source of this T cell receptor beta chain is a study of T cell responses to AZD1222 COVID-19 vaccine (TCRdb year 2021). About the study as a whole: TCR sequencing covered over 230 trial participants: 200 to 220 given two doses of AZD1222 and 26 given two doses of MenACWY control vaccine. Enrollment into the trials was organized by age into subgroups of 18-55, 56-69 and 70-plus years, and those subgroups contained approximately 160, 26 and 62 TCR-sequenced participants, respectively.

The V and J ends are trimmed by 0 bases and 0 bases, leaving 7 bases between them. The CDR3 covers 14 residues, taking in both the cysteine and the phenylalanine. Only the CDR3 part of the read is kept: 42 bases, read in frame from the first base. Reading the germline V gene (reference sequence) gives CDR1 SGHNT and CDR2 YYREEE. Broader findings and caveats from the paper: Participants were mostly white British and included more females than males, and it was suggested by the authors that clonal diversity may have been underestimated. Nearly half of unique spike-specific TCRs reportedly recognized epitopes outside regions mutated in the B.1.351 and B.1.1.7 variants. The vaccine-associated CD4 TCRs covered the entire spike protein, and the dominant responses fell in regions 160-218 and 743-854. A significant rise in spike-specific TCR breadth and depth was observed after two AZD1222 doses relative to day 0 and relative to MenACWY recipients. Only a handful of AZD1222 recipients were SARS-CoV-2 seropositive at baseline, limiting conclusions about previously exposed vaccinees. Because no day 14 peak-response samples were available, the repertoires could be characterized only after the peak T cell response. In the small 56-69-year group, the increase in depth fell short of significance, most likely because of low power.

Concerning this clone itself: Its target antigen remains unknown. No base quality information exists; no much larger clone differs at one position.

The sample's time point label, decoded: about 28 days (+/-7) after the second vaccine dose. AZD1222 recipients given second doses at about 4 weeks or at about 12 weeks were pooled, since spike-specific TCR depth and breadth were not found to differ between the two schedules. Samples from vaccinated people were obtained from the UK trials COV001 and COV002, which included a single-blind randomized controlled phase 2/3 trial of AZD1222 (ChAdOx1 nCoV-19) in healthy adults. Trial participant PBMC samples were collected at day 0 and day 28 after the second dose for TCRbeta chain sequencing. The CDR3 regions of human TCRbeta chains were analyzed by immunosequencing. Under the source paper's analysis protocol: Repertoire TCRs were checked for matches against a reference library of SARS-CoV-2-specific TCRs that had been generated using the MIRA antigen-specificity platform. Breadth was defined as the fraction of unique TCRs that were SARS-CoV-2-associated. Depth was defined as the fraction of total T cells that were SARS-CoV-2-associated. Each spike-specific TCR was assigned to its reactive spike region and to a CD4 or CD8 class using the MIRA data. Log10-transformed breadth and depth values were compared by one-way ANOVA with Sidak's multiple comparisons tests. TCRdb carries this immuneACCESS record with in-frame sequences only. Its versions omit some clonotypes, under half of them owing to an unresolved V gene in the studies checked, with the rest unexplained. V and J calls plus clone size are reproduced from that table; the DNA served to infer D and trimming. Present in this sample are under 140,000 clones, just under 95% of which were seen just once. Roughly 2.7% of the sample is taken by the ten largest.

This TCR came from an adult who received the AZD1222 COVID-19 vaccine. This chain is built from TRBV5-4 and TRBJ2-7, with the D gene not confidently named. Sequenced here: peripheral blood, sampled 28 days after the second AZD1222 dose. The DNA is TGTGCCAGCAGCTTGGTCCACCCCTCCTACGAGCAGTACTTC. Its protein reads: CASSLVHPSYEQYF.